Below are 21 T cell receptor beta chains sequenced from a single sample in a study of blood T cell repertoires in COVID-19. Here immunoSEQ multiplex PCR was the method, and the copy in TCRdb shows in-frame clones only, minus some. Counted here are 300,000 or so clones, about 88% occurring once; the ten biggest clones make up about 0.93%. Sequenced: PBMCs or T cells enriched from blood (not recorded which). The receptors originated from a woman aged 25 to 45 who had recovered from COVID-19.

This clone has only one observation. Distinct nucleotide sequences in the sample also encode this CDR3. CDR3 in amino acids: CASSPGTGVTGELFF. CDR3 DNA sequence: TGTGCCAGCTCACCCGGGACAGGGGTGACCGGGGAGCTGTTTTTT. V and J are TRBV18 and TRBJ2-2, with TRBD1 identical over 10 bases. V trimming: 3 bases; J trimming: 5 bases; junction bases outside the gene matches: 3. The germline gives CDR1 KGHSH, CDR2 LQKENI. This CDR3 comprises 15 residues.

The CDR3 here is CAISESSFWEETQYF. The CDR3 DNA reads TGTGCCATCAGTGAGTCTAGCTTCTGGGAAGAGACCCAGTACTTC. The V gene is TRBV10-3, the J gene TRBJ2-5; D is unclear. V was clipped by 0 bases and J by 3 bases, with 11 bases between them. Germline lookup yields CDR1 ENHRY and CDR2 SYGVKD. The CDR3 covers 15 residues.

The chain carries TRBV4-1 and TRBJ1-2; possibly TRBD1 for D (6 bases). Germline V lookup: CDR1 MGHRA, CDR2 YSYEKL. The CDR3 is 13 residues long. Trimming stripped 4 bases from V and 4 bases from J, with 10 bases between. CDR3 bases: TGCGCCAGCAGCCCGGAAGGGGGCTATGGCTACACCTTC. Protein: CASSPEGGYGYTF.

The V gene is TRBV16, the J gene TRBJ1-2; tentatively, D is TRBD1 (6 bases). V shed 2 bases and J shed 4 bases, with 14 bases lying between them. CDR1 KGHSY and CDR2 FQNENV come from the germline V gene. The CDR3 is 15 amino acids. In DNA, the CDR3 is TGTGCCAGCAGCCAAAACAGGGAACTCGTCTATGGCTACACCTTC. It encodes CASSQNRELVYGYTF.

The V gene is TRBV2, the J gene TRBJ1-5; 12 bases match TRBD1. V shed 2 bases and J 1 base; nucleotides not matched to a gene: 6. CDR3 length equals 18 residues. The V gene's germline CDR1 is SNHLY and CDR2 FYNNEI. As DNA, the CDR3 is TGTGCCAGCAGTGAACCGGGACAGGGGGCGGTGAGCAATCAGCCCCAGCATTTT. Encoded protein: CASSEPGQGAVSNQPQHF.

V is TRBV7-9 and J is TRBJ2-6; a weak D match, TRBD2 (7 bases). This CDR3 is built from 16 residues. Germline CDR1 is SEHNR and CDR2 is FQNEAQ (reference sequence). V was shortened by 9 bases and J by 0 bases, with 15 bases between the two germline ends. CDR3 residues: CARGGARTSGANVLTF. DNA of the CDR3: TGTGCCAGAGGGGGGGCCCGGACCTCTGGGGCCAACGTCCTGACTTTC.

The V gene is TRBV27, the J gene TRBJ2-6; D perhaps matches TRBD2 (6 bases). Trimming cost V 6 bases and J 0 bases, with 12 bases left between them. The CDR3 sequence is 16 residues long. Germline V gene sequence: CDR1 MNHEY, CDR2 SMNVEV (reference sequence). As DNA, the CDR3 is TGTGCCAGCAGGCCTGGGGGGACCTCTGGGGCCAACGTCCTGACTTTC. This codes for CASRPGGTSGANVLTF.

The chain joins TRBV7-8 to TRBJ2-5; no reliable D call. V was shortened by 5 bases and J by 5 bases, with 9 bases between the two germline ends. The CDR3 has 12 amino acids. Germline CDR1 SGHVS, CDR2 FQNEAQ. The CDR3 nucleotides read TGTGCCAGCAGCCGAGTCAGGGAGACCCAGTACTTC. Its translation: CASSRVRETQYF.

The chain links TRBV25-1 to TRBJ2-1; 7 bases agree with TRBD1. Germline V CDR1 and CDR2: MGHDK, SYGVNS. The CDR3 covers 12 residues. V dropped 5 bases and J dropped 13; count of bases not matched to a gene: 8. The DNA for the CDR3 is TGTGCCAGCAGTTCCCCGGGACAGCCTCAGTTCTTC. Protein: CASSSPGQPQFF.

J is TRBJ1-2 and V is TRBV14; TRBD1 aligns across 9 bases. The CDR3 runs 14 residues. Trimming removed 4 bases from V and 3 bases from J; junction bases left unmatched: 3. Germline CDR1 SGHDN, CDR2 FVKESK. The DNA of the CDR3 is TGTGCCAGCAGCCGGGACAGGGCCGACTATGGCTACACCTTC. Translation gives CASSRDRADYGYTF.

The chain links TRBV5-6 to TRBJ2-5; 13 nucleotides align to TRBD2. The CDR3 totals 16 residues. J gave up 2 bases and V 3 bases, and 4 bases lay outside the gene matches. CDR1 and CDR2 (germline): SGHDT, YYEEEE. The CDR3 nucleotides are TGTGCCAGCAGCTCAAGACTAGCGGGGGGACAAGAGACCCAGTACTTC. This gives the protein CASSSRLAGGQETQYF.

The DNA for the CDR3 is TGCGCCAGCAGCTGGGGGGACGGAGGCAACGACTATGGCTACACCTTC. This codes for CASSWGDGGNDYGYTF. V gene TRBV5-1 combines with J gene TRBJ1-2; perhaps TRBD1 as D (5 bases). Germline V CDR1 and CDR2: SGHRS, YFSETQ. Trimming left V 3 bases short and J 3 bases short, with 18 bases between. CDR3 size: 16 residues.

For this clone: An end of the junction does not agree with germline; a read error may underlie this. The chain employs TRBV28 and TRBJ1-5, with unresolved D. Germline V lookup: CDR1 MDHEN, CDR2 SYDVKM. The CDR3 has 13 amino acids. The CDR3 nucleotides read TGTGTCAGCAGTTTAAGCAGCAATCAGCCCCAGCATTTT. Protein sequence: CVSSLSSNQPQHF.

CDR3 coding DNA: TGTGCAAGTCGCCCATACAGGGGGGAAGGGGTCTACGAGCAGTACTTC. This encodes CASRPYRGEGVYEQYF. The chain combines TRBV12-2 with TRBJ2-7; the table's D call, TRBD1, was not checked against the DNA. TRBV12-2 is flagged as a pseudogene. The CDR3 extends over 16 amino acids.

CDR3 nucleotides: TGTGCCAGTAGTTTCCTGCGGACAGGGGGATTGCACGAGCAGTACTTC. Amino acids: CASSFLRTGGLHEQYF. The rearrangement links TRBV19 to TRBJ2-7, with 10 bases lining up with TRBD1. Unmatched junction bases numbered 12, after V lost 5 bases and J lost 5 bases. This CDR3 contains 16 residues. Germline lookup yields CDR1 LNHDA and CDR2 SQIVND (reference sequence).

The count of this clone is one. J is TRBJ2-7 and V is TRBV21-1; the D call in the table, TRBD1, was not verified against the DNA. TRBV21-1 is a pseudogene locus. The CDR3 loop spans 16 amino acids. The CDR3 loop reads CASSKSGQGKFYEQYF. CDR3 nucleotide sequence: TGTGCCAGCAGCAAATCGGGACAGGGGAAGTTCTACGAGCAGTACTTC.

V and J are TRBV2 and TRBJ1-2; TRBD1 matches 7 bases. Germline V gives CDR1 SNHLY, CDR2 FYNNEI. This CDR3 is 13 amino acids long. Losses at the gene ends were 9 bases for V and 1 base for J; bases not matched to a gene: 5. As DNA, the CDR3 is TGTGCCAGTTCGGGACAGAGTAACTATGGCTACACCTTC. It yields the protein CASSGQSNYGYTF.

V and J are TRBV24-1 and TRBJ2-2; D call uncertain. Germline-derived CDR1 and CDR2 are KGHDR and SFDVKD. The V end was cut by 4 bases, the J end by 6 bases, with 11 bases between. The CDR3 runs 14 residues. The CDR3 is CATSDPPLAGELFF. In nucleotides, the CDR3 is TGTGCCACCAGTGACCCGCCTCTAGCCGGGGAGCTGTTTTTT.

J is TRBJ2-5 and V is TRBV5-1; 8 bases align to TRBD2. Germline CDR1 and CDR2: SGHRS and YFSETQ. CDR3 length: 16 amino acids. V gave up 0 bases and J gave up 5 bases; unmatched junction bases: 9. In DNA form, the CDR3 reads TGCGCCAGCAGCTTGGAGTTGGCGGGGGGCGGTGAGACCCAGTACTTC. Its protein is CASSLELAGGGETQYF.

This sequence joins TRBV6-2 or TRBV6-3 and TRBJ1-3; D is possibly TRBD1 (6 bases). The germline V gene encodes CDR1 MNHEY and CDR2 SVGEGT. The CDR3 has 19 residues. V was trimmed by 6 bases and J by 0 bases, leaving 24 bases between them. The chain's CDR3 is CASSPPAIGGANSGNTIYF. Here the CDR3 DNA reads TGTGCCAGCAGCCCACCGGCTATCGGGGGGGCTAACTCTGGAAACACCATATATTTT.

V and J are TRBV18 and TRBJ2-7, with a tentative D call TRBD1 (6 bases). The CDR3 runs 15 residues. V was clipped by 3 bases and J by 6 bases, with 18 bases between them. Per the germline V gene, CDR1 is KGHSH and CDR2 is LQKENI. DNA of the CDR3: TGTGCCAGCTCACCTCAGGGGATCGCGAAAAGCGAGCAGTACTTC. Residues: CASSPQGIAKSEQYF.